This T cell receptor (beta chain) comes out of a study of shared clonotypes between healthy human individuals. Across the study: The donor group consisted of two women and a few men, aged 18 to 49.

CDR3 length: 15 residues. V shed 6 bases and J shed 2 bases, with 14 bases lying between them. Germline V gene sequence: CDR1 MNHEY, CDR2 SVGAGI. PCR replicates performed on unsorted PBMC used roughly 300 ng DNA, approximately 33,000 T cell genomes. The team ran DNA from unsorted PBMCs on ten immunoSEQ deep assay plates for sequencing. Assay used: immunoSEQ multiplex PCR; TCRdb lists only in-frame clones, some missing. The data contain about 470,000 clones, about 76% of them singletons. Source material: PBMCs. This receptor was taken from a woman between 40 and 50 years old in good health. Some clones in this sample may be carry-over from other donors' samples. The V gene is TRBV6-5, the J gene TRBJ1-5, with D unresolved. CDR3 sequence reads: CASRPPLERNQPQHF. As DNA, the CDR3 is TGTGCCAGCAGGCCTCCCTTAGAACGCAATCAGCCCCAGCATTTT.